These 6 T cell receptor beta chains were sequenced from one sample in a study of blood T cells in healthy people across ages. It was with a sample-barcoded 5' primer and a J-beta primer mix that a second PCR of roughly 6 to 11 cycles was run. TCRdb passed the 5' RACE reads through MiXCR, listing each CDR3 protein once. The sample holds a few hundred thousand distinct CDR3 sequences; 52% are singletons and the top ten take 50% to 65%. The sequenced sample was blood. These receptors all come from a man aged 60 to 75 in good health.

The rearrangement joins TRBV10-3 to TRBJ2-7; TRBD1 matches at 10 bases. V shed 3 bases, J shed 3 bases, and the junction held 8 bases outside the gene matches. The CDR3 covers 16 residues. Germline V CDR1 and CDR2: ENHRY, SYGVKD. CDR3 DNA sequence: TGTGCCATCAGTGATCCCGGACAGGGGGGGCTCTACGAGCAGTACTTC. Translated: CAISDPGQGGLYEQYF.

The chain employs TRBV11-1 and TRBJ2-3; maybe TRBD1 (8 bases). CDR3 size: 18 residues. Trimming removed 4 bases at V and 2 bases at J, with 22 bases between. CDR1 and CDR2 (germline): SGHAT, FQDESV (reference sequence). The CDR3 region has the DNA TGTGCCAGCAGCTCCCGTGTGCACAGGGGGACTACCACAGATACGCAGTATTTT. Translating it yields CASSSRVHRGTTTDTQYF.

This clonotype has only a few counts. The chain uses TRBV5-1 and TRBJ2-7; 8 bases are shared with TRBD2. V lost 4 bases and J lost 6; bases outside the gene matches: 9. Per the germline V gene, CDR1 is SGHRS and CDR2 is YFSETQ. CDR3 length: 14 amino acids. CDR3 in DNA: TGCGCCAGCAGCCTCGGGGGGGCCTCGGGCGAGCAGTACTTC. It specifies CASSLGGASGEQYF. The whole variable domain, filled in from reference TRBV5-1 and TRBJ2-7, reads KAGVTQTPRYLIKTRGQQVTLSCSPISGHRSVSWYQQTPGQGLQFLFEYFSETQRNKGNFPGRFSGRQFSNSRSEMNVSTLELGDSALYLCASSLGGASGEQYFGPGTRLTVT.

The CDR3 protein is CASSADLAGGSSAQFF. The CDR3 coding sequence is TGTGCCAGCAGTGCCGATCTAGCGGGAGGTTCGAGTGCGCAGTTCTTC. J is TRBJ2-1 and V is TRBV6-1; 11 bases are shared with TRBD2. The CDR3 covers 16 residues. J lost 12 bases, V lost 4 bases, and 14 bases had no gene match. Per the germline V gene, CDR1 is MNHNS and CDR2 is SASEGT.

A remark on this clonotype: Given a much more abundant clone one base away, this may be a read error. J is TRBJ2-4 and V is TRBV6-1, with 8 nucleotides matching TRBD2. Per the germline V gene, CDR1 is MNHNS and CDR2 is SASEGT. Trimming removed 11 bases from V and 8 bases from J; junction bases left unmatched: 11. The CDR3 totals 13 residues. CDR3 sequence (DNA): TGTGCCGGCACCAGGGCCGGGGGGGACATTCAGTACTTC. As protein: CAGTRAGGDIQYF.

This sequence joins TRBV24-1 and TRBJ1-1; a possible D gene is TRBD1 (6 bases). CDR1 KGHDR and CDR2 SFDVKD come from the germline V gene. This CDR3 contains 15 residues. V lost 4 bases and J 5 bases, leaving 16 bases between the germline ends. CDR3 region: CATSDTSTGRTEAFF. Written as DNA, the CDR3 is TGTGCCACCAGTGACACCTCTACAGGGAGGACTGAAGCTTTCTTT.